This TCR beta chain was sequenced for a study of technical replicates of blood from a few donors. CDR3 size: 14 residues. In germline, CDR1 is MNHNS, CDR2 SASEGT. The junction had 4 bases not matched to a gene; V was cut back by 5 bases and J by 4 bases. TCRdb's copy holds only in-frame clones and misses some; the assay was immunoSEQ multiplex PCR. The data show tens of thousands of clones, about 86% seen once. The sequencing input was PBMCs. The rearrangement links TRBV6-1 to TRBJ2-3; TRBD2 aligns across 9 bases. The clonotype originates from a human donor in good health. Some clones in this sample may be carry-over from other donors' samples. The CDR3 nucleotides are TGTGCCAGCAGTAGGGCGGGAGGGGCAGATACGCAGTATTTT. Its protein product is CASSRAGGADTQYF.